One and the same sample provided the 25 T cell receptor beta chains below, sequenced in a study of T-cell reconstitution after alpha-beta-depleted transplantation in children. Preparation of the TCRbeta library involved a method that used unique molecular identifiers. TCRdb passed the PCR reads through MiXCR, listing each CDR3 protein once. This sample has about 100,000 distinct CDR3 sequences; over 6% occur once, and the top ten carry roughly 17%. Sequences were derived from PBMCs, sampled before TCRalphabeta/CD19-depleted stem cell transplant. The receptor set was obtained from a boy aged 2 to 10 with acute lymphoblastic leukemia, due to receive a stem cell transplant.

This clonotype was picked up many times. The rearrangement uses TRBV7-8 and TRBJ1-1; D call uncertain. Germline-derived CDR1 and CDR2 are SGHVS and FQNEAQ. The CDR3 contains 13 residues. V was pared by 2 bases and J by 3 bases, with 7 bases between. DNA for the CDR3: TGTGCCAGCAGCTTATACAGCTACACTGAAGCTTTCTTT. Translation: CASSLYSYTEAFF.

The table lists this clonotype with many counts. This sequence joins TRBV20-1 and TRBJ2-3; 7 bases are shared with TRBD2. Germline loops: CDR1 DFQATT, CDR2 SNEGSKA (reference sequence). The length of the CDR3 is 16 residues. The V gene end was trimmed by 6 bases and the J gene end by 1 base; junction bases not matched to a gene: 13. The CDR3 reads CSALSQRGRGTDTQYF. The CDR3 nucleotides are TGCAGTGCCCTTTCGCAGCGGGGCCGAGGCACAGATACGCAGTATTTT.

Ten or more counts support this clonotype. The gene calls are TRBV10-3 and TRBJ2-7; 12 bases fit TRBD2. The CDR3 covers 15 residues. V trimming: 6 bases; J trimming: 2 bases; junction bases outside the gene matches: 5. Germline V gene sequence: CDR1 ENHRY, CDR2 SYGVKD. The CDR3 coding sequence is TGTGCCATCAGAAAGACTAGCGGGGGTACCTACGAGCAGTACTTC. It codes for CAIRKTSGGTYEQYF.

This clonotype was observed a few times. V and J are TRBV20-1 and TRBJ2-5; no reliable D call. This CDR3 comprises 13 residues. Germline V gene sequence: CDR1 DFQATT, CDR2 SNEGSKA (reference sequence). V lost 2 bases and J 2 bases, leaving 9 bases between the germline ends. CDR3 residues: CSARTTSQETQYF. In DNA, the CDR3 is TGCAGTGCTAGAACGACAAGTCAAGAGACCCAGTACTTC.

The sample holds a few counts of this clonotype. DNA of the CDR3: TGTGCCAGCAGGTCCGGACAGGGGGGGAACACCGGGGAGCTGTTTTTT. Its protein product is CASRSGQGGNTGELFF. The J gene is TRBJ2-2, the V gene TRBV7-9; 10 bases line up with TRBD1. CDR1 and CDR2 (germline): SEHNR, FQNEAQ (reference sequence). The CDR3 sequence is 16 residues long. The V and J ends lost 6 bases and 1 base, in that order; junction bases with no gene match: 5.

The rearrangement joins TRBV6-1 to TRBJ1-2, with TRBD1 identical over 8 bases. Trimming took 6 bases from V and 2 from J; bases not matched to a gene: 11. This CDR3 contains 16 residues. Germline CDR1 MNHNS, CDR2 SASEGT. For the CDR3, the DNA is TGTGCCAGCAGCCGCGGACAGGGAGGGGGCAACTATGGCTACACCTTC. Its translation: CASSRGQGGGNYGYTF.

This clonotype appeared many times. The CDR3 spells CASSLPPSTDTQYF. DNA of the CDR3: TGTGCCAGCAGTTTGCCGCCGAGTACAGATACGCAGTATTTT. The chain employs TRBV12-3 or TRBV12-4 and TRBJ2-3; no definite D call. The CDR3 is 14 residues long. The V end lost 3 bases, the J end lost 3 bases, and 10 bases lay between the germline ends.

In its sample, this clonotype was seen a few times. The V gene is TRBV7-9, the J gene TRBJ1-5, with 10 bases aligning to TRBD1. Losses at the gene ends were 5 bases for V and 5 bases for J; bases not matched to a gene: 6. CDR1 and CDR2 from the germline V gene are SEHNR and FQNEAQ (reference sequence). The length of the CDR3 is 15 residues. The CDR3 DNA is TGTGCCAGCAGCATCGGGACAGGGGCTGATCAGCCCCAGCATTTT. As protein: CASSIGTGADQPQHF.

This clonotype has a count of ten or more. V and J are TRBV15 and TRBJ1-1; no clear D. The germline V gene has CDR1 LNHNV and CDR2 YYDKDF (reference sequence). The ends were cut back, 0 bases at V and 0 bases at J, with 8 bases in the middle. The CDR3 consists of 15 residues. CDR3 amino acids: CATSRDGSVNTEAFF. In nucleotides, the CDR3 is TGTGCCACCAGCAGAGATGGGTCGGTGAACACTGAAGCTTTCTTT.

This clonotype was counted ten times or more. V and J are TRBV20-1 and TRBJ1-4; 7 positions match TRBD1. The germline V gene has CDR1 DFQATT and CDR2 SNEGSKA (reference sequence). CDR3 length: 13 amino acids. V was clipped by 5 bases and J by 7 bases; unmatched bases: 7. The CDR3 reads CSALTGDGEKLFF. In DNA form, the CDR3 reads TGCAGTGCTTTAACAGGGGACGGTGAAAAACTGTTTTTT.

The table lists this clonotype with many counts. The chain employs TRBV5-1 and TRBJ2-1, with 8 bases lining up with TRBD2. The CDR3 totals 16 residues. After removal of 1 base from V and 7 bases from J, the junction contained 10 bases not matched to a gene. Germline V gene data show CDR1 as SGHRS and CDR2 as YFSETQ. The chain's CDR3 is CASSLYLSGGSNEQFF. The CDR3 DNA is TGCGCCAGCAGCTTGTACCTCTCGGGGGGGTCTAATGAGCAGTTCTTC.

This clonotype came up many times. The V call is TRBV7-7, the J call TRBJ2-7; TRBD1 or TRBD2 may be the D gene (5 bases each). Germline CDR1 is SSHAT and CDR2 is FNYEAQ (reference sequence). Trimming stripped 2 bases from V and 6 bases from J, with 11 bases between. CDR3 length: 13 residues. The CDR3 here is CASSLSQGAEQYF. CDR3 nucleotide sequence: TGTGCCAGCAGCTTAAGTCAGGGAGCCGAGCAGTACTTC. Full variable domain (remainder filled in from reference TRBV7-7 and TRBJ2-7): GAGVSQSPRYKVTKRGQDVTLRCDPISSHATLYWYQQALGQGPEFLTYFNYEAQPDKSGLPSDRFSAERPEGSISTLTIQRTEQRDSAMYRCASSLSQGAEQYFGPGTRLTVT.

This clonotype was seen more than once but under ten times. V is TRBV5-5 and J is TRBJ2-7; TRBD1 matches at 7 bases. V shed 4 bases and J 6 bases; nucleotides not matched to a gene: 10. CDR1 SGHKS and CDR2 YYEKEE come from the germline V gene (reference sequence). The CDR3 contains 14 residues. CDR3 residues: CASSTPGQLLEQYF. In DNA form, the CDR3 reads TGTGCCAGCAGCACCCCGGGACAGCTCCTCGAGCAGTACTTC.

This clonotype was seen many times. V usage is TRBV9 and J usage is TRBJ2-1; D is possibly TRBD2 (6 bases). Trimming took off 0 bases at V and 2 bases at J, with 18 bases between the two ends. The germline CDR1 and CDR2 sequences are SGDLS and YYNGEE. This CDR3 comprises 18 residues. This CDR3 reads CASSVDQVGGKTYNEQFF. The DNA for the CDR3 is TGTGCCAGCAGCGTAGACCAGGTCGGGGGTAAAACCTACAATGAGCAGTTCTTC.

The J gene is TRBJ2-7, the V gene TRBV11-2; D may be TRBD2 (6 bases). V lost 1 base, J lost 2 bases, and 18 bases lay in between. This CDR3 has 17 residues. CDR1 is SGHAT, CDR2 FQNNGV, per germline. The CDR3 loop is CASSLVTQHPGAYEQYF. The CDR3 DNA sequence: TGTGCCAGCAGCTTAGTAACCCAGCATCCGGGGGCCTACGAGCAGTACTTC. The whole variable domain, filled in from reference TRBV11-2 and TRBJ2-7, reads EAGVAQSPRYKIIEKRQSVAFWCNPISGHATLYWYQQILGQGPKLLIQFQNNGVVDDSQLPKDRFSAERLKGVDSTLKIQPAKLEDSAVYLCASSLVTQHPGAYEQYFGPGTRLTVT.

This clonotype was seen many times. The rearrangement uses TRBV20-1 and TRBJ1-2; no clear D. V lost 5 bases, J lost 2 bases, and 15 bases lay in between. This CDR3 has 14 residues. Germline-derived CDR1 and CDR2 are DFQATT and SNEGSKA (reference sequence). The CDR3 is CSAPNWTVNYGYTF. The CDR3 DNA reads TGCAGTGCTCCTAACTGGACGGTAAACTATGGCTACACCTTC.

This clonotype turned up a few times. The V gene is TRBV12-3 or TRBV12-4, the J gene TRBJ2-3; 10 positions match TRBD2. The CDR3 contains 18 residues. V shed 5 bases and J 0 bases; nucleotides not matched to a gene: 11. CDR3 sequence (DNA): TGTGCCAGCAGTCCCCAGAGCGGGGGGGGTCCTAGCACAGATACGCAGTATTTT. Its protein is CASSPQSGGGPSTDTQYF.

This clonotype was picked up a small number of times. The CDR3 region is CASRKAVNTEAFF. CDR3 DNA: TGTGCCAGCAGAAAAGCGGTGAACACTGAAGCTTTCTTT. The rearrangement joins TRBV7-2 to TRBJ1-1; D call uncertain. Germline CDR1 reads SGHTA; CDR2 reads FQGNSA. The CDR3 covers 13 residues. Trimming pared 6 bases from V and 0 bases from J, leaving 8 bases between.

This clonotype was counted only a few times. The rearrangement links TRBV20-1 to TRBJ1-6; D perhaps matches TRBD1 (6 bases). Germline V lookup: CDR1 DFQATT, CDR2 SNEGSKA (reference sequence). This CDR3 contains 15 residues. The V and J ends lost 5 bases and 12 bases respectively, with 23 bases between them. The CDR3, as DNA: TGCAGTGCTGGACACCAGAGAGGCCAAGGGGGACCCCTCCACTTT. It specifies CSAGHQRGQGGPLHF.

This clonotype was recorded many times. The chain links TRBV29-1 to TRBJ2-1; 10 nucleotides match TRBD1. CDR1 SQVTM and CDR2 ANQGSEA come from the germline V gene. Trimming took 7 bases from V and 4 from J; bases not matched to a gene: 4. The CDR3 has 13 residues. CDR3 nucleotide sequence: TGCAGCGCCGGGACAGGGGCATACAATGAGCAGTTCTTC. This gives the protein CSAGTGAYNEQFF.

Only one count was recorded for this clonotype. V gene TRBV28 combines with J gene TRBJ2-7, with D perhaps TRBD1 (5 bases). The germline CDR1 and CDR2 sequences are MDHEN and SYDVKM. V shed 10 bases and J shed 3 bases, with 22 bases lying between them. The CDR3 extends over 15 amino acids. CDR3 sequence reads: CAMSPRTLRYYEQYF. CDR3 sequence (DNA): TGTGCCATGAGCCCTCGGACATTAAGGTACTACGAGCAGTACTTC.

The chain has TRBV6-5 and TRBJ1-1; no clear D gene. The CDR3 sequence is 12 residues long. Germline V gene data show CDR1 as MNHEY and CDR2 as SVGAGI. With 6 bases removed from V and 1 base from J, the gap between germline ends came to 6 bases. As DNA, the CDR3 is TGTGCCAGCAGCGGACGGAACACTGAAGCTTTCTTT. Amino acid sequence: CASSGRNTEAFF.

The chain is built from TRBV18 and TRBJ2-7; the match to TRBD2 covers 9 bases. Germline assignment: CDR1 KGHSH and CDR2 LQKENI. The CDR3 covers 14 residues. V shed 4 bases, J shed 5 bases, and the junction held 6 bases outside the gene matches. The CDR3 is CASSQAGGTNEQYF. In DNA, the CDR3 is TGTGCCAGCTCACAGGCGGGGGGGACGAACGAGCAGTACTTC.

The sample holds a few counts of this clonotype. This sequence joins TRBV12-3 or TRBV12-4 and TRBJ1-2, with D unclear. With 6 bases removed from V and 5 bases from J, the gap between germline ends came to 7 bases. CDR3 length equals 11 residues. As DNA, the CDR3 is TGTGCCAGCAGCTCCACGTATGGCTACACCTTC. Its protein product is CASSSTYGYTF.

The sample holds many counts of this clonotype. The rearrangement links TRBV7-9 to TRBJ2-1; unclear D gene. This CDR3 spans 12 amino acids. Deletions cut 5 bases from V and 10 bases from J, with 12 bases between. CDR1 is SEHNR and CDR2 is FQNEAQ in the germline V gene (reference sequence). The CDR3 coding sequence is TGTGCCAGCAGCCCTGAGTACTCAGAGCAGTTCTTC. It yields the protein CASSPEYSEQFF.